These 19 T cell receptor beta chains share one sample of origin, sequenced in a study of cytomegalovirus exposure and HLA in healthy donors. PCR involved 60 Vbeta and 13 Jbeta primers. The repertoire was sequenced with immunoSEQ multiplex PCR; TCRdb's copy has only in-frame clones and lacks some. Seen in this sample are roughly 140,000 clones; the ten most common clones hold 0.96%. Material for sequencing was PBMCs. All receptors come from a male donor in good health and CMV-seronegative.

The V and J genes are TRBV6-1 and TRBJ2-4; TRBD2 matches at 8 bases. CDR1 is MNHNS and CDR2 is SASEGT in the germline V gene. There are 15 residues in the CDR3. V dropped 7 bases and J dropped 7; count of bases not matched to a gene: 12. CDR3 protein: CASKSGGTGGNIQYF. As DNA, the CDR3 is TGTGCCAGCAAATCGGGAGGGACGGGAGGTAACATTCAGTACTTC.

The chain joins TRBV25-1 to TRBJ2-1, with 10 bases matching TRBD2. V was clipped by 2 bases and J by 7 bases; unmatched bases: 8. The CDR3 length is 16 residues. Germline CDR1 reads MGHDK; CDR2 reads SYGVNS. The CDR3 DNA reads TGTGCCAGCAGTGAACCCAGCGGGGGGGCCACGAATGAGCAGTTCTTC. Translated: CASSEPSGGATNEQFF.

This chain connects TRBV6-5 to TRBJ2-3; 10 bases line up with TRBD1. Looked up from germline, CDR1 is MNHEY and CDR2 is SVGAGI. V trimming: 4 bases; J trimming: 0 bases; junction bases outside the gene matches: 4. The CDR3 covers 16 residues. Written as DNA, the CDR3 is TGTGCCAGCAGTTTAAGACAGGGGGCTAGCACAGATACGCAGTATTTT. Translated, it gives CASSLRQGASTDTQYF.

J is TRBJ1-1 and V is TRBV7-9; D call uncertain. Deletions cut 7 bases from V and 7 bases from J, with 16 bases between. Germline assignment: CDR1 SEHNR and CDR2 FQNEAQ (reference sequence). The CDR3 is 13 amino acids. DNA for the CDR3: TGTGCCAGCACCCCTTGGGGAGCAATTGAAGCTTTCTTT. Translated, it gives CASTPWGAIEAFF.

The rearrangement links TRBV29-1 to TRBJ1-2, with TRBD1 as a possible D gene (5 bases). V shed 5 bases and J shed 1 base, with 14 bases lying between them. The germline V gene has CDR1 SQVTM and CDR2 ANQGSEA. The CDR3 is 14 amino acids. The CDR3 DNA reads as TGCAGCGTTTCAGGGCAGGGTTATAACTATGGCTACACCTTC. This encodes CSVSGQGYNYGYTF.

V and J are TRBV5-1 and TRBJ2-5; 12 bases line up with TRBD2. Germline assignment: CDR1 SGHRS and CDR2 YFSETQ. The CDR3 has 16 amino acids. V shed 4 bases and J 4 bases; nucleotides not matched to a gene: 8. The CDR3 nucleotides read TGCGCCAGCAGCCCGCTACTAGCGGGAGGTTCAGAGACCCAGTACTTC. It codes for CASSPLLAGGSETQYF.

J is TRBJ1-5 and V is TRBV15; D perhaps matches TRBD1 (6 bases). CDR3 length: 21 amino acids. Between the trimmed V and J ends, which lost 4 bases and 0 bases, there was a span of 28 bases. Germline CDR1 is LNHNV and CDR2 is YYDKDF (reference sequence). CDR3 in amino acids: CATSTGHPGQISMYSNQPQHF. The CDR3 DNA follows: TGTGCCACCAGCACAGGCCATCCGGGACAAATTTCAATGTATAGCAATCAGCCCCAGCATTTT.

CDR3 bases: TGTGCCAGCAGCCCGACCGGGGTGGGTAACTATGGCTACACCTTC. This gives the protein CASSPTGVGNYGYTF. This chain uses TRBV7-9 with TRBJ1-2, with no clear D. The CDR3 runs 15 residues. Trimming stripped 5 bases from V and 1 base from J, with 14 bases between. Germline V gene sequence: CDR1 SEHNR, CDR2 FQNEAQ (reference sequence).

The V call is TRBV7-9, the J call TRBJ1-5, with 8 positions matching TRBD1. This CDR3 has 12 amino acids. In germline, CDR1 is SEHNR, CDR2 FQNEAQ (reference sequence). CDR3 protein: CASQGANQPQHF. As DNA, the CDR3 is TGTGCTTCCCAGGGGGCAAATCAGCCCCAGCATTTT.

This chain connects TRBV4-2 to TRBJ2-1; a weak D match, TRBD2 (5 bases). Germline CDR1 reads LGHNA; CDR2 reads YNFKEQ. CDR3 length: 15 residues. V was clipped by 3 bases and J by 8 bases, with 17 bases between them. CDR3 nucleotide sequence: TGTGCCAGCAGCCACCCGGGAACTGAGGTTCATGAGCAGTTCTTC. This translates into CASSHPGTEVHEQFF.

This CDR3 reads CATRSEQPQHF. The CDR3 DNA is TGTGCCACCCGTTCAGAACAGCCCCAGCATTTT. This chain connects TRBV28 to TRBJ1-5; no clear D gene. The CDR3 has 11 amino acids. CDR1 is MDHEN and CDR2 is SYDVKM in the germline V gene. The V end lost 10 bases, the J end lost 7 bases, and 11 bases lay between the germline ends.

V gene TRBV11-3 combines with J gene TRBJ2-2; D call uncertain. The CDR3 contains 12 residues. CDR1 SGHNT and CDR2 YENEEA come from the germline V gene. Trimming cost V 2 bases and J 7 bases, with 5 bases left between them. Written as DNA, the CDR3 is TGTGCCAGCAGCTTATTAGACGGGGAGCTGTTTTTT. It codes for CASSLLDGELFF.

V and J are TRBV7-2 and TRBJ2-3, with 7 bases that match TRBD2. This CDR3 contains 15 residues. The J segment lost 1 base and the V segment lost 2 bases, leaving 3 bases of the junction unmatched. Germline loops: CDR1 SGHTA, CDR2 FQGNSA. CDR3 region: CASSLLSGGTDTQYF. CDR3 nucleotide sequence: TGTGCCAGCAGCTTACTGAGCGGGGGCACAGATACGCAGTATTTT.

The genes are TRBV30 and TRBJ2-1; 7 bases are shared with TRBD2. Germline CDR1 GTSNPN, CDR2 SVGIG (reference sequence). The CDR3 is made up of 12 amino acids. The ends lost 7 bases at V and 10 bases at J; junction bases unmatched: 10. CDR3 sequence reads: CAYRGAGREQFF. In nucleotides, the CDR3 is TGTGCCTACCGGGGAGCGGGGAGAGAGCAGTTCTTC.

The chain recombines TRBV7-9 with TRBJ1-1; D is unclear. Trimming removed 5 bases from V and 10 bases from J, with 14 bases in between. The CDR3 spans 12 residues. The germline V gene has CDR1 SEHNR and CDR2 FQNEAQ (reference sequence). The CDR3 DNA sequence: TGTGCCAGCAGCCCTCTCGGGATGGCAGCTTTCTTT. It is translated as CASSPLGMAAFF.

This chain joins TRBV30 and TRBJ1-5, with D unresolved. CDR1 is GTSNPN and CDR2 is SVGIG in the germline V gene (reference sequence). There are 13 residues in the CDR3. Trimming took off 0 bases at V and 7 bases at J, with 10 bases between the two ends. The CDR3 sequence is CAWSVNTGQPQHF. CDR3 in DNA: TGTGCCTGGAGTGTAAATACGGGACAGCCCCAGCATTTT. Using reference TRBV30 and TRBJ1-5 for the parts outside the CDR3, the full variable domain is SQTIHQWPATLVQPVGSPLSLECTVEGTSNPNLYWYRQAAGRGLQLLFYSVGIGQISSEVPQNLSASRPQDRQFILSSKKLLLSDSGFYLCAWSVNTGQPQHFGDGTRLSIL.

The J gene is TRBJ2-7, the V gene TRBV29-1; TRBD2 matches at 14 bases. The J segment lost 6 bases and the V segment lost 6 bases, leaving 7 bases of the junction unmatched. This CDR3 is built from 14 residues. CDR1 SQVTM and CDR2 ANQGSEA come from the germline V gene. CDR3 amino acids: CSVGGLAGALEQYF. The CDR3 DNA reads as TGCAGCGTGGGGGGACTAGCGGGAGCACTCGAGCAGTACTTC.

This chain connects TRBV7-9 to TRBJ2-3; D might be TRBD2 (5 bases). Per germline, CDR1 SEHNR and CDR2 FQNEAQ (reference sequence). The CDR3 contains 17 residues. V lost 1 base and J lost 0, with 14 bases in between. The CDR3: CASSLGGARTSTDTQYF. CDR3 nucleotides: TGTGCCAGCAGCTTAGGGGGAGCGCGGACTAGCACAGATACGCAGTATTTT.

The chain carries TRBV5-1 and TRBJ2-7; the match to TRBD1 covers 9 bases. Trimming at V came to 4 bases and at J to 0 bases, leaving 8 bases not matched to a gene. The V gene's germline CDR1 is SGHRS and CDR2 YFSETQ. The CDR3 has 16 amino acids. The CDR3 DNA reads TGCGCCAGCAGCATCCGGGGACAGGGTCTCTCCTACGAGCAGTACTTC. This sequence encodes CASSIRGQGLSYEQYF.